Included here is one T cell receptor beta chain sequence, with context. Its antigen specificity is not known. Qualities for individual bases were not recorded, and no much larger clone is one base off. This CDR3 is also generated by other DNA sequences in the sample. In total, around 600 healthy bone marrow donors made up the cohort. Cohort members were all nominally healthy when sampled, although unrecorded immune exposures were likely present. The donor was CMV seronegative and belonged to the group of over 350 seronegative cohort members. Each donor provided a peripheral blood sample, and peripheral blood mononuclear cells were used for TCR beta sequencing. The Qiagen DNeasy Blood Extraction Kit was used to extract genomic DNA from the blood cell samples. The data were obtained in a study of cytomegalovirus exposure and HLA in healthy donors (dated by TCRdb to the late 2010s). At the level of the whole study: In an earlier analysis of under 750 of the donors, 276 Gb of sequence data and 100 million or so unique TCR beta sequences from 180 million or so T cells were reported. Roughly 5 DR-DQ haplotypes were handled as single units for association and clustering because linkage in the cohort was strong. Rather than drawing on any new phenotypic data, the later analysis identified candidate immune exposures from TCR beta sequences and the way those sequences occurred across donors. In a later genetic analysis, genome-wide SNP genotypes for about three fifths of the 666 donors were used, and that subset was treated as a discovery cohort. The number of donors typed differed by locus, with about 629-640 for A, B, C, DRB1 and DQB1, 522 for DQA1, 600 to 610 for DPA1, and around 450 for DPB1. To predict cytomegalovirus infection status, the study brought together high-throughput TCR immunosequencing, statistical association of individual TCRs with disease status, and machine learning. In addition to the first cohort of 666 subjects, a separate validation cohort of about 120 different subjects was used. Donor age, sex, ethnicity and CMV serostatus were compiled alongside the repertoire data. All discovery cohort repertoires had been generated on a single sequencing platform. The T cell repertoires of 666 subjects were profiled by immunosequencing and related to cytomegalovirus serostatus. An early release that covered some 640 HLA-typed donors contained about 300 gigabases of sequencing data and tens of millions of unique TCR sequences. Among 350 to 400 genotyped donors of the cohort, an average of approximately 230,000 unique TCR beta nucleotide sequences were sequenced per donor, roughly 20% of them non-productive. The aim of the study was to test whether cataloging public T cell receptors could identify signatures of past pathogen exposure. The genetic ancestry cluster associated with self-reported Caucasian donors included about four fifths of the roughly 360 genotyped donors. Class I and class II HLA loci were covered by the typing at four-digit resolution. An earlier analysis of some 500 of the donors used high-throughput TCR beta sequencing to judge whether each TCR beta V gene segment behaved as functional or pseudogenic. A later analysis re-examined previously published TCR beta repertoires from just over 650 donors and added high-resolution HLA genotyping to investigate patterns of TCR occurrence.

The library was prepared using the immunoSEQ multiplex PCR assay. A mixture of 60 forward primers for TCR Vbeta segments and 13 reverse primers for TCR Jbeta segments was used in the multiplex PCR. A multiplex PCR assay on genomic DNA amplified the CDR3 region of rearranged TCR beta genes. On the Illumina HiSeq System, the amplified TCR beta libraries were sequenced as 87-base-pair reads. The authors processed their data as follows. In a later analysis, tens of millions of unique TCR beta chains were counted across the 500 to 700 repertoires, and approximately 11 million of these chains were shared by at least two donors. A nearest-neighbor algorithm error-corrected the raw reads and collapsed the reads into unique sequences, merging closely related sequences to remove PCR and sequencing errors. CDR3 sequences were aligned to IMGT reference sequences to assign V, D and J gene segments. Each retained sequence needed at least a six-nucleotide match to both a V gene segment and a J gene segment. A rearrangement counted as productive if the CDR3 had no stop codons and remained in frame with V and J, and every other rearrangement counted as non-productive. Following IMGT convention, CDR3 was defined as the stretch from the second conserved V-encoded cysteine to the conserved J-encoded phenylalanine. Sequences without an unambiguous match to a single V gene segment were excluded from the earlier analysis of several hundred of the donors. An earlier analysis of a few hundred of the donors classified V segments as functional when productive rearrangements were above 56.7% and as segregating when the standard deviation between donors was above 5%. A statistical classification framework was built to diagnose cytomegalovirus status from the catalog of TCR beta chain sequences. V and J gene assignment, in a later analysis, came from comparing TCR nucleotide sequences with IMGT/GENE-DB human TR gene sequences. The TCRdist pipeline was used in a later analysis to assign CDR3 sequences and most-parsimonious VDJ recombination scenarios. In a later analysis, each TCR beta chain was defined by its CDR3 amino acid sequence together with its V-gene family, and reads lacking a unique V-gene family were excluded. As a way to deal with suspected cross-contamination and a sequencing artifact, a later analysis dropped under 600 nucleotide sequences that were highly shared and had low generation probability. In a later analysis, a clonal expansion index was calculated for each public chain from normalized within-repertoire ranks of inferred template counts. Generation probabilities in a later analysis came from a VDJ recombination model fitted to out-of-frame rearrangements, and those results were checked against IGoR. A later analysis scored TCR-TCR, TCR-HLA and TCR-CMV co-occurrence with hypergeometric tests, applying a repertoire-size bias correction to TCR pairs. In a later analysis, false discovery rates were estimated by permuting HLA or CMV assignments 20 times. In a later analysis, co-occurring TCRs were grouped using DBSCAN, and TCRdist sequence similarity was added for clustering within HLA-allele-positive subsets. Repertoires with fewer than 30,000 or more than 120,000 public chains, plus five repertoires with anomalous nucleotide sharing, were excluded from co-occurrence clustering. The table was pulled from immuneACCESS by TCRdb, which kept in-frame rearrangements only. Such tables lose some clones; where checked, under half of the loss comes from unresolved V genes, and the rest has no known cause. V and J calls and clone size are as listed in that table; D and trimming were resolved from the DNA. The sample table holds over 65,000 clones, of which approximately 78% were seen once. The top ten clones comprise over 2.5% of the sample.

Study-level results and caveats: Compared with equally common non-associated chains, HLA-associated TCR beta chains in a later analysis were more clonally expanded and had lower generation probabilities. Some IMGT-functional V segments, including TRBV6-2 and TRBV6-3, could not be told apart with the 87-base-pair reads, so those segments were excluded. In a later genetic analysis, fewer N-insertions in productive TCRs were reported among donors in an Asian-associated ancestry cluster than the roughly 640-donor mean. In a later analysis, the rate of TCR association differed among HLA loci, with DRB1 alleles having the most associated TCRs and HLA-C alleles having the fewest. Roughly uniform sequencing depth across donors was assumed in presence/absence analyses, although this assumption may not hold. In vitro tests confirmed that a few of the cytomegalovirus-associated TCR beta chains recognize cytomegalovirus antigens. Linkage disequilibrium might explain the correlated functional status among segregating V segments, but an unknown experimental factor could not be ruled out. This cohort had only TCR beta chains sequenced, and the lack of alpha or paired-chain data limited which features could be detected. A later analysis found that most CMV-associated TCR beta chains appeared HLA-restricted, with HLA associations seemingly driven largely by CMV exposure. The authors suggested that the approach could potentially be generalized to other disease states and immunological phenotypes. Because some donors lacked HLA typing at each locus, the association tests relied only on the typed subset. V-gene and J-gene trimming of TCR beta chains was associated with a missense DCLRE1C variant in a later genetic analysis, and the association was replicated in an independent cohort. Because counts were too low, some 17 rarely observed V segments, including chromosome 9 orphons, were excluded from the earlier analysis of fewer than 650 of the donors. A total of around 150 TCR beta chains were listed by the study as associated with cytomegalovirus. An earlier analysis of some 560 of the donors showed that most TCR beta V segments appeared in productive rearrangements either about 87% or about 30% of the time, which broadly matched IMGT annotations. Assigning TCR associations to individual alleles was difficult when HLA alleles, especially DR and DQ, strongly co-occurred. In a later analysis, several top co-occurrence clusters were reported to appear linked to parvovirus B19, influenza, CMV and Epstein-Barr virus. The classifier was reported to diagnose cytomegalovirus status with high specificity and sensitivity in both the original cohort and the validation cohort. While some public TCRs were present in many individuals, most TCR sequences turned up only very rarely across donors. A group of highly shared sequence variants was considered likely to be a technical artifact of the sequencing pipeline. Immune exposure information for the cohort was limited to CMV serostatus. A further reported finding was that TCR beta sequences accurately predicted the HLA-A and HLA-B alleles for most subjects in the first cohort. In a later analysis, some 17,000 TCR beta sequences were associated with specific HLA alleles at a false discovery rate of 0.05.

At the junction V is shortened by 0 bases and J by 10 bases, with 10 bases in between. From a lookup of the germline V gene, CDR1 and CDR2 are LGHNA and YSLEER. The CDR3 measures 14 amino acids from cysteine to phenylalanine. CDR3 DNA only is kept here, 42 bases in frame from base 1. The TCR comes from a woman in her twenties or thirties in good health and CMV-seronegative. Sequenced input: PBMCs. This receptor chain uses TRBV4-3 and TRBJ1-6, with a weak D call of TRBD1 (5 bases match). The CDR3 region reads CASSQEGQGSPLHF. In nucleotide form, the sequence is TGCGCCAGCAGCCAAGAGGGGCAGGGATCACCCCTCCACTTT.